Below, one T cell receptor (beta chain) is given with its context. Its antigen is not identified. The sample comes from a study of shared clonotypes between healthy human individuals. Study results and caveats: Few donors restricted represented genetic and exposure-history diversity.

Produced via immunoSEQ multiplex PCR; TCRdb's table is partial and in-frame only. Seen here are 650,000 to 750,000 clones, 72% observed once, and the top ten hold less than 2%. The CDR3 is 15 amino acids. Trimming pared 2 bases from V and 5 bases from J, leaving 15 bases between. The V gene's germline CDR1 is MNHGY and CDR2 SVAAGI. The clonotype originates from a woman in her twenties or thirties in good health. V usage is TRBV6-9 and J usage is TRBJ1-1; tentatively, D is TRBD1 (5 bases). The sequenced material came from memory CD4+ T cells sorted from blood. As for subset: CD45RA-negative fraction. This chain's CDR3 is CASSYQPGRETEAFF. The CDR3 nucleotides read TGTGCCAGCAGTTATCAACCAGGGCGTGAAACTGAAGCTTTCTTT.